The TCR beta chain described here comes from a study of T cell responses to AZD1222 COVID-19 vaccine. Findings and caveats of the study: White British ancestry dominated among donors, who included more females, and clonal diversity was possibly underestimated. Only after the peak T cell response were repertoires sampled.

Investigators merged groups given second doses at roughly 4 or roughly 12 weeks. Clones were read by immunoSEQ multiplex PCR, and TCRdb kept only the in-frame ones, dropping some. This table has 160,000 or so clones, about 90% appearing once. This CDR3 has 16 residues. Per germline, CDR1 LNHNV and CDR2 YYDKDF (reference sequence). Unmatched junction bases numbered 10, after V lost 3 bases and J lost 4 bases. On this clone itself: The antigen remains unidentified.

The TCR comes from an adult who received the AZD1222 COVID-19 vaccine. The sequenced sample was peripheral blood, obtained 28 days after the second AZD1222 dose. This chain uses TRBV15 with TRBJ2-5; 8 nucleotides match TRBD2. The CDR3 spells CATSRFSAGGGETQYF. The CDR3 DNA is TGTGCCACCAGCAGGTTCTCCGCGGGGGGCGGAGAGACCCAGTACTTC.